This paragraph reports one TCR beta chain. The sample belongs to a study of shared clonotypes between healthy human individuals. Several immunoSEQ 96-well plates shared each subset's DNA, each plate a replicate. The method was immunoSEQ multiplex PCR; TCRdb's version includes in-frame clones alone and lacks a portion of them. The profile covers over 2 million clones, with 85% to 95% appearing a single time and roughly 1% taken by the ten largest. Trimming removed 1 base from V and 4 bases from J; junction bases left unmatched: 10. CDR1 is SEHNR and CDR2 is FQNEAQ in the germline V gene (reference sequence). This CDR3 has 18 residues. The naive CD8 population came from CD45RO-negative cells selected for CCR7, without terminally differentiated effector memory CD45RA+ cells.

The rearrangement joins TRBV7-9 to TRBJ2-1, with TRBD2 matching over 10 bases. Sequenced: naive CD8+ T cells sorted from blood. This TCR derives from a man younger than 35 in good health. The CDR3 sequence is CASSLVAVLAGPYNEQFF. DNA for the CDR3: TGTGCCAGCAGCTTAGTGGCGGTACTAGCGGGACCGTACAATGAGCAGTTCTTC.